These 12 T cell receptor beta chains were all obtained from the same sample, sequenced in a study of read filtering for tumor transcriptome and immune sequencing. The library was built from about 400 ng RNA with molecular barcoded adaptors for alpha/delta and beta/gamma chains. TCRdb ran MiXCR on the reads and lists one entry per CDR3 protein. The sample lists around 50,000 distinct CDR3 sequences, about 12% occurring once. Sequencing input: a population of CD138-negative cells sorted from bone marrow. All receptors come from a donor over 35 with multiple myeloma.

This clonotype was observed many times. The chain has TRBV20-1 and TRBJ2-5; TRBD2 agrees at 8 bases. Losses at the gene ends were 2 bases for V and 4 bases for J; bases not matched to a gene: 12. The CDR3 spans 16 residues. Germline V gene sequence: CDR1 DFQATT, CDR2 SNEGSKA (reference sequence). The CDR3: CSARSPQRGTRETQYF. The CDR3 DNA reads TGCAGTGCTAGATCCCCCCAGCGGGGGACTAGAGAGACCCAGTACTTC.

This clonotype was observed at least ten times. The chain employs TRBV28 and TRBJ2-5; 10 bases match TRBD2. This CDR3 has 17 amino acids. V was pared by 1 base and J by 2 bases, with 7 bases of the junction left unmatched. CDR1 is MDHEN, CDR2 SYDVKM, per germline. CDR3 region: CASSLYPSGGLQETQYF. As DNA, the CDR3 is TGTGCCAGCAGTTTATATCCTAGCGGGGGTTTACAAGAGACCCAGTACTTC.

A note on this clonotype: Possible read error: a much larger clone is one base away. This rearrangement joins TRBV7-2 to TRBJ1-5; D is ambiguous. Germline V lookup: CDR1 SGHTA, CDR2 FQGNSA. The ends were cut back, 4 bases at V and 7 bases at J, with 11 bases in the middle. The CDR3 contains 13 residues. CDR3 bases: TGTGCCAGCAGCTCCCAAGGGCCACAGCCCCAGCATTTT. Translated, it gives CASSSQGPQPQHF.

The chain couples TRBV6-6 to TRBJ2-2; D unclear. Germline CDR1 is MNHNY and CDR2 is SVGAGI (reference sequence). The V end lost 7 bases, the J end lost 4 bases, and 13 bases lay between the germline ends. The CDR3 is 14 residues long. The CDR3 DNA sequence: TGTGCCAGCACACATAAGAGGACCACCGGGGAGCTGTTTTTT. This codes for CASTHKRTTGELFF.

This clonotype was detected many times. The V and J genes are TRBV11-2 and TRBJ1-2, with D unclear. The ends were cut back, 5 bases at V and 0 bases at J, with 10 bases in the middle. There are 14 residues in the CDR3. In germline, CDR1 is SGHAT, CDR2 FQNNGV. CDR3 protein: CASSLRRANYGYTF. The CDR3 DNA follows: TGTGCCAGCAGCCTACGCAGAGCTAACTATGGCTACACCTTC.

This clonotype was detected ten times or more. This chain links TRBV2 with TRBJ2-3, with 10 bases that match TRBD2. Germline values: CDR1 SNHLY, CDR2 FYNNEI. The CDR3 sequence is 15 residues long. V shed 6 bases and J 2 bases; nucleotides not matched to a gene: 5. CDR3 region: CASRKLAGNTDTQYF. In nucleotides, the CDR3 is TGTGCCAGCAGGAAACTAGCGGGGAACACAGATACGCAGTATTTT.

This chain links TRBV6-1 with TRBJ2-2; 10 nucleotides align to TRBD2. J was trimmed by 7 bases and V by 10 bases; bases with no gene match: 12. Germline-derived CDR1 and CDR2 are MNHNS and SASEGT. The CDR3 contains 15 residues. CDR3 in DNA: TGTGCCACCTCCCGGGACAGCGGGGGGGGCGGGGAGCTGTTTTTT. It encodes CATSRDSGGGGELFF.

This clonotype was counted at least ten times. The chain joins TRBV6-6 to TRBJ2-1; TRBD2 might be the D (5 bases). CDR1 and CDR2 from the germline V gene are MNHNY and SVGAGI (reference sequence). V was pared by 6 bases and J by 7 bases, with 10 bases between. CDR3 length equals 12 residues. CDR3 in amino acids: CASSPGVNEQFF. CDR3 sequence (DNA): TGTGCCAGCAGCCCCGGGGTGAATGAGCAGTTCTTC.

This clonotype was found many times. The rearrangement uses TRBV7-8 and TRBJ2-5; 7 bases fit TRBD1. V was pared by 0 bases and J by 0 bases, with 7 bases of the junction left unmatched. The CDR3 loop spans 17 amino acids. Germline V gene sequence: CDR1 SGHVS, CDR2 FQNEAQ. CDR3 loop: CASSLAVTQGYQETQYF. DNA for the CDR3: TGTGCCAGCAGCTTAGCCGTCACACAGGGGTACCAAGAGACCCAGTACTTC.

This clonotype was picked up many times. For the CDR3, the DNA is TGTGCCATCAGTGAGTCCGAGCGGGGGGCCGAAACTTACACAGATACGCAGTATTTT. Protein: CAISESERGAETYTDTQYF. The chain combines TRBV10-3 with TRBJ2-3; TRBD2 matches 9 bases. Trimming cost V 0 bases and J 2 bases; bases outside gene matches: 12. Germline CDR1 is ENHRY and CDR2 is SYGVKD. CDR3 length equals 19 residues.

Concerning this clonotype itself: A single base separates this from a much larger clone, so it may be a read error. The gene calls are TRBV25-1 and TRBJ2-3, with 11 bases aligning to TRBD2. The germline gives CDR1 MGHDK, CDR2 SYGVNS. CDR3 size: 15 residues. CDR3 residues: CTSSQLAGATDTQYF. The CDR3 bases are TGTACCAGCAGTCAACTAGCGGGGGCCACAGATACGCAGTATTTT.

In this sample, this clonotype turned up many times. The rearrangement links TRBV30 to TRBJ1-1; D gene unclear. With 0 bases removed from V and 10 bases from J, the gap between germline ends came to 12 bases. The CDR3 loop spans 12 amino acids. Germline CDR1 is GTSNPN and CDR2 is SVGIG (reference sequence). CDR3 coding DNA: TGTGCCTGGAGTGTACCCCCCTCCGTAGCTTTCTTT. It yields the protein CAWSVPPSVAFF.